The 3 T cell receptor beta chains below were found in one sample sequenced in a study of beta chain features in type 1 diabetes. Study-wide points: The study found moderately but significantly shorter TCRB CDR3s in all four CD4+ subsets of Type 1 diabetes patients.

The entirety of the isolated RNA underwent reverse transcription, so expressed TCRB transcripts were sequenced. Assay: immunoSEQ multiplex PCR; the TCRdb copy retains only in-frame clones and omits some. The sample yields about 710,000 clones, about 14% seen once. Antigens of these TCRs are unknown. The sequenced material came from naive CD4+ T cells from blood. The receptor source for this set is a man in his late teens or twenties with type 1 diabetes.

The chain links TRBV10-3 to TRBJ1-1, with 9 bases aligning to TRBD1. The J segment lost 9 bases and the V segment lost 7 bases, leaving 9 bases of the junction unmatched. The CDR3 is made up of 13 amino acids. Germline CDR1 and CDR2: ENHRY and SYGVKD. The CDR3, as DNA: TGTGCCATCAAGGGACAGGGATGGAGTAAAGCTTTCTTT. It encodes CAIKGQGWSKAFF.

The gene calls are TRBV7-2 and TRBJ1-6; 7 bases fit TRBD1. Trimming removed 0 bases from V and 1 base from J; junction bases left unmatched: 12. The length of the CDR3 is 20 residues. CDR1 and CDR2 (germline): SGHTA, FQGNSA. The CDR3 DNA is TGTGCCAGCAGCTTAGCGCGGGCAGGGGGTAAAGGGTCCTATAATTCACCCCTCCACTTT. Encoded protein: CASSLARAGGKGSYNSPLHF.

The rearrangement links TRBV2 to TRBJ2-3; D gene ambiguous. The CDR3 is 14 amino acids. The V end was cut by 3 bases, the J end by 6 bases, with 13 bases between. Germline CDR1 SNHLY, CDR2 FYNNEI. CDR3 in amino acids: CASSDTRGKDTQYF. The CDR3, as DNA: TGTGCCAGCAGTGACACCCGAGGAAAGGATACGCAGTATTTT.